This T cell receptor beta chain came from a study of regulatory T cells in long-lasting Graves disease. The CDR3 is made up of 17 amino acids. The trim removed 6 bases at V and 2 bases at J, leaving 10 bases unmatched. Per the germline V gene, CDR1 is MNHNS and CDR2 is SASEGT. Arm-PCR of CDR3 regions and iRepertoire HTBI primers were the basis on which TCR beta libraries were built. TCRdb processed the multiplex PCR reads anew with MiXCR; each CDR3 protein has one entry. Found here are about 540,000 distinct CDR3 sequences, about 13% of them singletons; the top ten hold 8.5% to 10%. The sample holds a few counts of this clonotype. Time point defined: newly diagnosed GD, antithyroid drugs for less than 3 months. Scientists built the TCR library using RNA that was extracted from PBMCs. These same records also appear under a second study, on T cells in Graves' hyperthyroidism and ophthalmopathy.

The chain uses TRBV6-1 and TRBJ2-1; 10 bases agree with TRBD2. This specimen consisted of peripheral blood mononuclear cells (PBMCs), obtained at new diagnosis, from a patient treated with antithyroid drugs. The sequence was collected from a man aged 30 to 45 with Graves disease. As DNA, the CDR3 is TGTGCCAGCAGGTTTCTAGCGGGAGAGTCGACCTACAATGAGCAGTTCTTC. Amino acid sequence: CASRFLAGESTYNEQFF.